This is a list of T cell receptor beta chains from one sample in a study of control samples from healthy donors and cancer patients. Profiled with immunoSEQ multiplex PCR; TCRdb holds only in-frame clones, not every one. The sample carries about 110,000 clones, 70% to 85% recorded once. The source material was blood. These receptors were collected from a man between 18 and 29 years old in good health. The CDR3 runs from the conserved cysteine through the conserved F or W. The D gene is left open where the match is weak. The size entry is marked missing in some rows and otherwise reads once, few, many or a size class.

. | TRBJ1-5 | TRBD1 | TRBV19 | CASSLRDRVINQPQHF | TGTGCCAGTAGTCTGCGGGACAGGGTTATCAATCAGCCCCAGCATTTT
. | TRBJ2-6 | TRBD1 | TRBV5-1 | CASSLLHPGQGSGANVLTF | TGCGCCAGCAGCTTGTTGCATCCGGGACAGGGATCTGGGGCCAACGTCCTGACTTTC
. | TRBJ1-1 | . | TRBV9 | CASSVGKGTAEAFF | TGTGCCAGCAGCGTAGGTAAGGGTACCGCTGAAGCTTTCTTT
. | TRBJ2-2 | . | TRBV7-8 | CASSRRQQWGPGELFF | TGTGCCAGCAGCCGAAGGCAACAATGGGGGCCCGGGGAGCTGTTTTTT
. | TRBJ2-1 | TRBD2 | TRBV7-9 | CASSLGLAGLDEQFF | TGTGCCAGCAGCTTAGGACTAGCGGGGCTCGATGAGCAGTTCTTC
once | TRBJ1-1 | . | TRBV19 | CASSRGLAGVTEAFF | TGTGCCAGTAGTAGGGGTTTGGCAGGGGTAACTGAAGCTTTCTTT
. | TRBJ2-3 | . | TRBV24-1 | CATSDPPGRGPPDTQYF | TGTGCCACCAGTGATCCCCCTGGGCGGGGGCCTCCGGATACGCAGTATTTT
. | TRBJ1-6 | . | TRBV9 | CASSHPEGGSSYNSPLHF | TGTGCCAGCAGCCACCCGGAGGGGGGGAGCTCCTATAATTCACCCCTCCACTTT
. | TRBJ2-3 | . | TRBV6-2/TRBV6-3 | CASSYDGFARNTQYF | TGTGCCAGCAGTTACGACGGCTTCGCGAGGAATACGCAGTATTTT
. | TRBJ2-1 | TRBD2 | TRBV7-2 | CASSLGGGASWYSEQFF | TGTGCCAGCAGCTTAGGCGGGGGGGCGAGTTGGTACAGTGAGCAGTTCTTC
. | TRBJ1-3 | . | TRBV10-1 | CASSVDGDSGNTIYF | TGCGCCAGCAGTGTTGACGGTGACTCTGGAAACACCATATATTTT
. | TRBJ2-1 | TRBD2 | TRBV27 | CASSFVRGSGGASNEQFF | TGTGCCAGCAGTTTTGTAAGGGGGAGCGGGGGGGCCTCCAATGAGCAGTTCTTC
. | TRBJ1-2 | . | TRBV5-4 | CASSLRGVRSYGYTF | TGTGCCAGCAGCCTAAGGGGGGTCAGGAGCTATGGCTACACCTTC
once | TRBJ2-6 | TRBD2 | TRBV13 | CASSPLLAGASGANVLTF | TGTGCCAGCAGCCCCCTTCTAGCGGGGGCCTCTGGGGCCAACGTCCTGACTTTC
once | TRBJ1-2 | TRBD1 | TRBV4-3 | CASSQQTGVGGYTF | TGCGCCAGCAGCCAACAGACAGGGGTGGGAGGCTACACCTTC
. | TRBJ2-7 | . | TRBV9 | CASSPGPGQSYEQYF | TGTGCCAGCAGCCCGGGGCCCGGGCAGTCCTACGAGCAGTACTTC
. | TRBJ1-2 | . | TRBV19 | CASSRHTNYSYTF | TGTGCCAGTAGTCGACATACGAACTATAGCTACACCTTC
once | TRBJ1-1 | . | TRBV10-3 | CAISEKPTSHTEAFF | TGTGCCATCAGTGAGAAGCCGACGAGCCACACTGAAGCTTTCTTT
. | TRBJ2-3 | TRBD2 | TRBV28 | CASSSDLAGGSDTQYF | TGTGCCAGCAGTTCCGACTTAGCGGGGGGGTCAGATACGCAGTATTTT
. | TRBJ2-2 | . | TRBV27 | CASRPGTRVGGELFF | TGTGCCAGCAGACCTGGGACGAGGGTTGGCGGGGAGCTGTTTTTT
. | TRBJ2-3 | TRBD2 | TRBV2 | CASSQGREDTQYF | TGTGCCAGCAGCCAAGGGAGGGAGGATACGCAGTATTTT
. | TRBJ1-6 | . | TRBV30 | CAWSGTTLNSPLHF | TGTGCCTGGAGTGGAACCACCCTCAATTCACCCCTCCACTTT
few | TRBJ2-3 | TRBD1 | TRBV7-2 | CASSSTGIGADTQYF | TGTGCCAGCAGTTCGACAGGGATTGGGGCAGATACGCAGTATTTT
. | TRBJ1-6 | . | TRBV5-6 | CASSFLQGVHNSPLHF | TGTGCCAGCAGCTTTCTACAGGGTGTCCATAATTCACCCCTCCACTTT
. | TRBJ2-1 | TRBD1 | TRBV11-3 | CASSLGQMGKNEQFF | TGTGCCAGCAGCCTGGGACAGATGGGGAAGAATGAGCAGTTCTTC
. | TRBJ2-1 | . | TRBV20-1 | CSASSRQGRSYNEQFF | TGCAGTGCTAGTTCCCGGCAGGGAAGGTCCTACAATGAGCAGTTCTTC
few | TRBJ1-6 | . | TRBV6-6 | CATGGQYNSPLHF | TGTGCCACCGGGGGGCAGTATAATTCACCCCTCCACTTT
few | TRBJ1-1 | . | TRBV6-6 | CASSYSVQTEAFF | TGTGCCAGCAGTTACTCTGTCCAGACTGAAGCTTTCTTT
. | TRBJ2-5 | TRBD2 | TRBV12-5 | CASGLGGGNQETQYF | TGTGCTAGTGGTTTGGGCGGGGGGAACCAAGAGACCCAGTACTTC
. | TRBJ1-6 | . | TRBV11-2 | CASSLPGGPNSPLHF | TGTGCCAGCAGCTTACCAGGAGGGCCCAATTCACCCCTCCACTTT
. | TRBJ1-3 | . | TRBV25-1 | CASRYDSAGNTIYF | TGTGCCAGCAGGTATGACAGTGCTGGAAACACCATATATTTT
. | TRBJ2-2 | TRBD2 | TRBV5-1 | CAPRGGARTGELFF | TGCGCCCCCCGCGGGGGGGCGCGGACCGGGGAGCTGTTTTTT
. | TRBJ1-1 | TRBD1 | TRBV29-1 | CSVTGGKAFF | TGCAGCGTAACAGGGGGCAAAGCTTTCTTT
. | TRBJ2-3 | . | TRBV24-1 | CATSELTRAGTDTQYF | TGTGCCACCAGTGAACTAACACGAGCCGGGACAGATACGCAGTATTTT
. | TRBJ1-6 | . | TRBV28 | CASSLAPREGRYYNSPLHF | TGTGCCAGCAGTTTGGCCCCCCGCGAGGGTCGGTATTATAATTCACCCCTCCACTTT
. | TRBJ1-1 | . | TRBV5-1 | CASSFSGNTEAFF | TGCGCCAGCAGCTTTAGTGGGAACACTGAAGCTTTCTTT
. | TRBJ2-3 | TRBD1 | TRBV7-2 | CASSLYVGGLGTDTQYF | TGTGCCAGCAGCTTATACGTAGGGGGCTTAGGCACAGATACGCAGTATTTT
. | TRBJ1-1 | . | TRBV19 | CASSRAGSTEAFF | TGTGCCAGTAGTAGGGCAGGGAGTACTGAAGCTTTCTTT
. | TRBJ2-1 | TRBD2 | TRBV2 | CASSVIAGGSLPHNEQFF | TGTGCCAGCAGTGTTATAGCGGGGGGTTCTCTACCCCACAATGAGCAGTTCTTC
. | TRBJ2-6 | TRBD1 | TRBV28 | CASSPADRGVSGANVLTF | TGTGCCAGCAGTCCGGCAGACAGGGGAGTTTCTGGGGCCAACGTCCTGACTTTC
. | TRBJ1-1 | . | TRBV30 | CAWSEAGHTEAFF | TGTGCCTGGAGTGAAGCAGGCCACACTGAAGCTTTCTTT
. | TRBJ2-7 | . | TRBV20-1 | CSARRGYEQYF | TGCAGTGCTAGACGGGGTTACGAGCAGTACTTC
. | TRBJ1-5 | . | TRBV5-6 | CASSTGTSGPLNQPQHF | TGTGCCAGCAGCACCGGGACTTCTGGGCCCCTCAATCAGCCCCAGCATTTT
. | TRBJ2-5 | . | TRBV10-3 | CAISEGGETQYF | TGTGCCATCAGTGAAGGGGGAGAGACCCAGTACTTC
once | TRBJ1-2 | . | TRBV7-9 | CASSLEDGGYGYTF | TGTGCCAGCAGCTTAGAGGATGGGGGGTATGGCTACACCTTC
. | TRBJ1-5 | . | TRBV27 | CASSPLGDSNQPQHF | TGTGCCAGCAGCCCGTTGGGGGACAGCAATCAGCCCCAGCATTTT
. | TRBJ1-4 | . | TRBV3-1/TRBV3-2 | CASSQVIQSPEKLFF | TGTGCCAGCAGCCAAGTAATACAGTCCCCTGAAAAACTGTTTTTT